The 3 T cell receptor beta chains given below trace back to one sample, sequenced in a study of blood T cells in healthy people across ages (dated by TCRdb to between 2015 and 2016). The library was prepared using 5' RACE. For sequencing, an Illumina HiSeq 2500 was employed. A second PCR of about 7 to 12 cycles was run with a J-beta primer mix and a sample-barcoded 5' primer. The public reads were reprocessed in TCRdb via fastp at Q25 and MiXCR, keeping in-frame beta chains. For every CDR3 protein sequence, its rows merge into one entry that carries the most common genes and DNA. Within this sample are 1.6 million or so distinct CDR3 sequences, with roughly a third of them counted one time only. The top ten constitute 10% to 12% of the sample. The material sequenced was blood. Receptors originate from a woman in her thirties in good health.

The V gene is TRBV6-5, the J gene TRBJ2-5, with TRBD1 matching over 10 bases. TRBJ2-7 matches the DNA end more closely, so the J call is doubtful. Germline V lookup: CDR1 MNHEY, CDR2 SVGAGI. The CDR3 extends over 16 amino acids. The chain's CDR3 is CASSQGGGQGTAEQYF. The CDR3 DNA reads TGTGCCAGCAGTCAGGGCGGGGGACAGGGGACTGCCGAGCAGTACTTC.

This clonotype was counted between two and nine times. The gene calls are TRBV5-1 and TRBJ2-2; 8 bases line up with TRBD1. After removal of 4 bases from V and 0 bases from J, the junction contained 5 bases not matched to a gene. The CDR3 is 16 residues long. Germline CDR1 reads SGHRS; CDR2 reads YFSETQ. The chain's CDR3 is CASSPRTGSNTGELFF. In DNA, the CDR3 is TGCGCCAGCAGCCCTAGGACAGGGTCGAACACCGGGGAGCTGTTTTTT.

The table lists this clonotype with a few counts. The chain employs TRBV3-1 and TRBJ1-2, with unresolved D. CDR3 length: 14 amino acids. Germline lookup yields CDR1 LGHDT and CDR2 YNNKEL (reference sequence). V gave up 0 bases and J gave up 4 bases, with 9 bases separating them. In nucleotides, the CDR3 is TGTGCCAGCAGCCAAGAGTCACGTGTCTATGGCTACACCTTC. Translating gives CASSQESRVYGYTF.